These T cell receptor beta chains were read from a single sample in a study of cytomegalovirus exposure and HLA in healthy donors. Clones were sequenced by immunoSEQ multiplex PCR, and TCRdb holds only the in-frame ones, with some missing. The sample has about 67,000 clones. Sequenced input: PBMCs. Every receptor here comes from a woman between 40 and 55 years old in good health and CMV-seropositive. Both conserved end residues are part of each CDR3. The order of the fields is V gene, D gene, J gene, CDR3 DNA, CDR3 protein. A D gene is named only where the DNA matches it firmly.

TRBV7-9,TRBD1,TRBJ1-3,TGTGCCAGCAGCGGGGGACAGATTGGCTCTGGAAACACCATATATTTT,CASSGGQIGSGNTIYF
TRBV19,TRBD2,TRBJ2-2,TGTGCCAGTAGTGAACGGGGAGGGGCCGGGGAGCTGTTTTTT,CASSERGGAGELFF
TRBV19,TRBD1,TRBJ2-7,TGTGCCAGTAGTCCGAGGACAGGTTTTATCTACGAGCAGTACTTC,CASSPRTGFIYEQYF
TRBV7-9,.,TRBJ2-3,TGTGCCAGCAGCTTACCTCCCCCGGCAGATACGCAGTATTTT,CASSLPPPADTQYF
TRBV27,.,TRBJ1-1,TGTGCCAGCAGTTTGGGACAGAACACTGAAGCTTTCTTT,CASSLGQNTEAFF
TRBV7-3,TRBD1,TRBJ2-6,TGTGCCAGCAGCTTCAGGACAGGGGTTGCTGGGGCCAACGTCCTGACTTTC,CASSFRTGVAGANVLTF
TRBV14,TRBD1,TRBJ2-1,TGTGCCAGCAGCCCGTTCCGGACAGGGACCTACAATGAGCAGTTCTTC,CASSPFRTGTYNEQFF
TRBV19,.,TRBJ1-2,TGTGCCAGTAGTATCAGGGAGGACTACTATGGCTACACCTTC,CASSIREDYYGYTF
TRBV18,.,TRBJ1-2,TGTGCCAGCTCACCCGCGATTACAGATAACTATGGCTACACCTTC,CASSPAITDNYGYTF
TRBV19,.,TRBJ2-2,TGTGCCAGTAGTAAAGCCACTCAACCCACCGGGGAGCTGTTTTTT,CASSKATQPTGELFF
TRBV7-2,.,TRBJ1-3,TGTGCCAGCAGCTTAGCGGGGGGGTGGGGAGGAAACACCATATATTTT,CASSLAGGWGGNTIYF
TRBV5-1,TRBD2,TRBJ2-5,TGCGCCAGCAGCTTGATGGTTAGCGGGGGTTTAGAGACCCAGTACTTC,CASSLMVSGGLETQYF
TRBV28,.,TRBJ2-7,TGTGCCAGCAGTCTCATACAGGGCCAGGCCGACGAGCAGTACTTC,CASSLIQGQADEQYF
TRBV7-3,TRBD2,TRBJ2-3,TGTGCCAGCAGCTTAACTAGCGGGGATACGCAGTATTTT,CASSLTSGDTQYF
TRBV6-1,TRBD1,TRBJ2-1,TGTGCCACCAACTCCAGGGGGAGCCCCTACAATGAGCAGTTCTTC,CATNSRGSPYNEQFF